This T cell receptor beta chain was identified during a study of a mutant IDH1 vaccine in newly diagnosed glioma listed by TCRdb under 2021. Concerning the study at large: In the chemotherapy-containing groups, vaccination started alongside temozolomide cycles, whereas in patients who had radiotherapy alone it started 4-6 weeks after radiotherapy. Of the 32 patients who were treated, around 62% were male and roughly 38% were female, and the mean age was approximately 40 years. Prior to enrollment, patients had been given standard therapy consisting of radiotherapy alone, temozolomide alone, or radiochemotherapy with temozolomide, with the combination given to most patients. The week-35 safety follow-up took place at visit V12, and the week-47 end of study took place at visit V13. Peripheral blood was collected at six visits: V03 (baseline), V05, V07, V10, V12 and V13. For exploratory analyses, some 24 treated patients had longitudinal TCRB deep sequencing done wherever samples were available. Here is what the overall study found, with its caveats: Selection of PBMC samples for TCRB deep sequencing was based on availability. Pseudoprogression appeared unrelated to alterations in the top peripheral T cell clonotypes detected by TCRB sequencing. Vaccine-induced immune responses across multiple MHC alleles were detected in about 92% of patients. The authors stated that sample limitations prevented analyses of patient blood samples from being reproduced.

This clone has just a few counts. Its specific antigen is unknown. No much larger clone is present one base from it, and per-base qualities are unavailable. The protocol used for the library was the immunoSEQ multiplex PCR assay. Following the manufacturer's protocol, the hsTCRB Kit was used to amplify rearranged TCR beta chain sequences. An Illumina MiSeq was used to sequence the TCRB libraries. In the authors' own workflow: The proprietary platform of the kit vendor was used for demultiplexing, trimming and gene mapping. TCRdb holds this immuneACCESS table with in-frame rearrangements only. Some clones are missing; in checked studies, unresolved V genes explain under half, and the rest has no known cause. The DNA gave D and trimming, while V, J and clone size come from that table. In this sample the table shows 33,000 or so clones, around 79% of which occur a single time. The ten most abundant clones make up roughly 8.8% of the sample.

What the time point label conveys for this sample: week 35, safety follow-up. Every vaccine dose consisted of 300 ug of a 20-mer mutant IDH1 peptide in Montanide, administered subcutaneously together with topical imiquimod. Eight vaccinations were administered to patients in weeks 1, 3, 5, 7, 11, 15, 19 and 23, corresponding to visits V03 through V10. Newly diagnosed WHO grade 3 or 4 IDH1-mutant astrocytomas showing loss of nuclear ATRX were present in the donors. The samples were drawn from NOA16, a multicentre, single-arm, open-label phase I trial in Germany that tested a mutant IDH1 peptide vaccine in humans for the first time. The DNeasy Blood and Tissue Kit was used to extract genomic DNA from EDTA blood for TCRB sequencing. From a lookup of the germline V gene, CDR1 and CDR2 are MNHNS and SASEGT. There are 15 amino acids in the CDR3, from cysteine to phenylalanine inclusive. Solely the CDR3 DNA is kept, with 45 bases framed from the first base. Germline trimming amounts to 5 bases on V and 4 bases on J, with 8 as the count of junction bases outside the gene matches.

The source is a woman aged 25 to 39 with glioma. Some clones in this sample may be carry-over from other donors' samples. The sequence links TRBV6-1 to TRBJ1-5; 7 bases in between match TRBD1. The specimen was PBMCs, collected from a glioma patient whose treatment included an IDH1 peptide vaccine. The CDR3 protein is CASSPRDSGNQPQHF. The DNA reads TGTGCCAGCAGTCCCCGGGACAGCGGGAATCAGCCCCAGCATTTT.